One sample yielded the 30 T cell receptor beta chains listed below, sequenced in a study of T cells in narcolepsy. Assay: immunoSEQ multiplex PCR; the TCRdb copy retains only in-frame clones and omits some. The repertoire holds roughly 40,000 clones, with over 75% as singletons. The specimen was CD45RA- memory CD4+ T cells from PBMCs. Source of these receptors: a human donor with narcolepsy.

The chain links TRBV19 to TRBJ2-7; 10 bases match TRBD1. The ends lost 9 bases at V and 7 bases at J; junction bases unmatched: 9. Per germline, CDR1 LNHDA and CDR2 SQIVND (reference sequence). The CDR3 is 13 residues long. CDR3 nucleotide sequence: TGTGCCAGCCGTCGACAGGGGGCTGGGGAGCAGTACTTC. Protein: CASRRQGAGEQYF.

Turning to this clone: This sample also contains other DNA sequences that code for the same CDR3. The V and J genes are TRBV11-3 and TRBJ1-3, with 9 nucleotides matching TRBD1. This CDR3 comprises 15 residues. V lost 5 bases and J lost 2; bases outside the gene matches: 4. Germline CDR1 is SGHNT and CDR2 is YENEEA. The DNA of the CDR3 is TGTGCCAGCAGCCCGGGACAGGGCCCTGGAAACACCATATATTTT. Its translation is CASSPGQGPGNTIYF.

V and J are TRBV9 and TRBJ1-1; D gene unclear. CDR1 and CDR2 (germline): SGDLS, YYNGEE. The CDR3 has 11 amino acids. Trimming took 5 bases from V and 3 from J, leaving 5 bases between them. CDR3 protein: CASSRDTEAFF. The CDR3 bases are TGTGCCAGCAGTCGGGACACTGAAGCTTTCTTT.

The rearrangement joins TRBV28 to TRBJ2-3; no definite D call. V lost 10 bases to trimming and J lost 0 bases, with 8 bases between them. Germline V CDR1 and CDR2: MDHEN, SYDVKM. This CDR3 has 12 residues. The CDR3 nucleotides are TGTGCCACCCTGACTAGCACAGATACGCAGTATTTT. It specifies CATLTSTDTQYF. The full variable domain, completed using reference TRBV28 and TRBJ2-3, is DVKVTQSSRYLVKRTGEKVFLECVQDMDHENMFWYRQDPGLGLRLIYFSYDVKMKEKGDIPEGYSVSREKKERFSLILESASTNQTSMYLCATLTSTDTQYFGPGTRLTVL.

This clone came up a few times. The V call is TRBV11-2, the J call TRBJ2-4; possibly TRBD1 for D (5 bases). This CDR3 comprises 15 residues. Germline V gene lookup returns CDR1 SGHAT and CDR2 FQNNGV. V was clipped by 0 bases and J by 1 base, with 7 bases between them. The CDR3: CASSLDGAAKNIQYF. In DNA, the CDR3 is TGTGCCAGCAGCTTAGATGGGGCGGCCAAAAACATTCAGTACTTC.

J is TRBJ2-6 and V is TRBV11-3; 7 nucleotides line up with TRBD1. Per the germline V gene, CDR1 is SGHNT and CDR2 is YENEEA. The ends lost 3 bases at V and 0 bases at J; junction bases unmatched: 5. The CDR3 sequence is 17 residues long. DNA of the CDR3: TGTGCCAGCAGCTTGACAGGGTTGGACTCTGGGGCCAACGTCCTGACTTTC. Residues: CASSLTGLDSGANVLTF.

The chain has TRBV9 and TRBJ2-1; 12 positions agree with TRBD2. Germline lookup yields CDR1 SGDLS and CDR2 YYNGEE. V was pared by 4 bases and J by 7 bases, with 6 bases of the junction left unmatched. The CDR3 spans 15 residues. CDR3 sequence: CASSPLAGGLNEQFF. The CDR3 DNA is TGTGCCAGCAGCCCCCTAGCGGGGGGGCTTAATGAGCAGTTCTTC.

The chain carries TRBV29-1 and TRBJ2-1; TRBD2 matches at 14 bases. J was trimmed by 9 bases and V by 6 bases; bases with no gene match: 10. The CDR3 totals 15 residues. Germline values: CDR1 SQVTM, CDR2 ANQGSEA. As DNA, the CDR3 is TGCAGCGTCATGGTCCGGACTAGCGGGGGGACTGAGCAGTTCTTC. This translates into CSVMVRTSGGTEQFF.

The J gene is TRBJ2-1, the V gene TRBV21-1. TRBV21-1 constitutes a pseudogene. The CDR3 sequence is 14 residues long. The CDR3 nucleotides are TGTGCCAGCAGCAAAAGGCCACTTTACAATGAGCAGTTCTTC. It yields the protein CASSKRPLYNEQFF.

This clone occurred once. In DNA form, the CDR3 reads TGCAGCGTGATGGGGACCTCCTATGGCTACACCTTC. It encodes CSVMGTSYGYTF. V is TRBV29-1 and J is TRBJ1-2; perhaps TRBD1 as D (5 bases). V was clipped by 6 bases and J by 4 bases, with 12 bases between them. The CDR3 is 12 amino acids. Germline-derived CDR1 and CDR2 are SQVTM and ANQGSEA.

This clone occurred a few times. The CDR3 is CASSTVEASVQYF. The CDR3 nucleotides are TGTGCCAGTAGTACCGTAGAGGCGTCGGTGCAGTACTTC. The chain employs TRBV19 and TRBJ2-7; D gene ambiguous. V dropped 4 bases and J dropped 9 bases, with 16 bases sitting between them. Germline CDR1 LNHDA, CDR2 SQIVND (reference sequence). The CDR3 sequence is 13 residues long.

The chain is built from TRBV5-5 and TRBJ1-1; 9 positions agree with TRBD1. Germline CDR1 SGHKS, CDR2 YYEKEE (reference sequence). Losses at the gene ends were 4 bases for V and 0 bases for J; bases not matched to a gene: 13. The CDR3 loop spans 18 amino acids. The CDR3 loop is CASSQIGTGRGLNTEAFF. CDR3 nucleotide sequence: TGTGCCAGCAGCCAGATAGGGACAGGGAGGGGACTGAACACTGAAGCTTTCTTT.

The chain joins TRBV5-1 to TRBJ2-3; a possible D gene is TRBD2 (6 bases). CDR1 SGHRS and CDR2 YFSETQ come from the germline V gene. Trimming pared 0 bases from V and 8 bases from J, leaving 10 bases between. The CDR3 spans 13 residues. The CDR3, as DNA: TGCGCCAGCAGCTTGGAGGCCGGGGGTACGCAGTATTTT. It is translated as CASSLEAGGTQYF.

The gene calls are TRBV2 and TRBJ1-5, with TRBD1 identical over 8 bases. The CDR3 spans 14 residues. The germline CDR1 and CDR2 sequences are SNHLY and FYNNEI. V dropped 5 bases and J dropped 3; count of bases not matched to a gene: 3. The CDR3, as DNA: TGTGCCAGCAGTCAGGACAGGGTCAATCAGCCCCAGCATTTT. As protein: CASSQDRVNQPQHF.

The chain employs TRBV9 and TRBJ1-6; 7 bases line up with TRBD1. The CDR3 contains 16 residues. Germline trimming cut 3 bases from V and 8 bases from J; bases unmatched to any gene: 11. Germline V gene data show CDR1 as SGDLS and CDR2 as YYNGEE. This CDR3 reads CASSALQTGAYSPLHF. The DNA of the CDR3 is TGTGCCAGCAGCGCCTTACAAACAGGGGCGTATTCACCCCTCCACTTT.

V and J are TRBV4-1 and TRBJ2-7; tentatively, D is TRBD1 or TRBD2 (5 bases each). The CDR3 loop spans 14 amino acids. Per germline, CDR1 MGHRA and CDR2 YSYEKL. The V end was cut by 4 bases, the J end by 3 bases, with 13 bases between. The CDR3 spells CASSPPGRNYEQYF. The CDR3 nucleotides read TGCGCCAGCAGCCCCCCGGGACGGAACTACGAGCAGTACTTC.

In this sample, this clone turned up once. This chain joins TRBV7-9 and TRBJ2-5, with D uncertain. The DNA matches TRBJ2-7 better at its end, which makes the J call doubtful. Germline-derived CDR1 and CDR2 are SEHNR and FQNEAQ (reference sequence). The CDR3 has 12 residues. This CDR3 reads CASSLGVYEQYF. The CDR3 coding sequence is TGTGCCAGCAGCTTAGGGGTTTACGAGCAGTACTTC.

The chain links TRBV14 to TRBJ1-2, with D perhaps matching TRBD1 (6 bases). This CDR3 has 14 residues. Per germline, CDR1 SGHDN and CDR2 FVKESK. Trimming shortened V by 3 bases and J by 5 bases, and 13 bases separated the two germline ends. The CDR3 region has the DNA TGTGCCAGCAGCCAGGGGGGCAGTACGTATGGCTACACCTTC. Translation gives CASSQGGSTYGYTF.

The chain carries TRBV18 and TRBJ1-1; D is unresolved. Trimming took off 2 bases at V and 4 bases at J, with 8 bases between the two ends. CDR1 is KGHSH and CDR2 is LQKENI in the germline V gene. The CDR3 is 13 residues long. The CDR3: CASSPTASTEAFF. The CDR3 DNA is TGTGCCAGCTCACCAACAGCAAGCACTGAAGCTTTCTTT.

As to this clone: Mismatch with germline at one junction end may stem from a read error. The chain is built from TRBV9 and TRBJ1-5; TRBD1 aligns across 7 bases. Germline CDR1 and CDR2: SGDLS and YYNGEE. This CDR3 is 14 amino acids long. In DNA, the CDR3 is TGTGCCAGCAGCGTAGGACAGGGCAACCAGCCCCAGCATTTT. It translates to CASSVGQGNQPQHF.

The CDR3 DNA reads as TGTGCCAGCAGCCAAGGAGACGGACCCTACGAGCAGTACTTC. This translates into CASSQGDGPYEQYF. V is TRBV4-2 and J is TRBJ2-7, with D unresolved. V lost 1 base and J 2 bases, leaving 9 bases between the germline ends. The CDR3 covers 14 residues. Germline CDR1 reads LGHNA; CDR2 reads YNFKEQ.

This rearrangement joins TRBV7-2 to TRBJ2-3; 15 nucleotides match TRBD2. The J segment lost 6 bases and the V segment lost 5 bases, leaving 15 bases of the junction unmatched. Germline CDR1 is SGHTA and CDR2 is FQGNSA. The CDR3 sequence is 19 residues long. The DNA of the CDR3 is TGTGCCAGCAGCCCGGGACGGGGACTAGCGGGGGGACTCTGGGATACGCAGTATTTT. Protein sequence: CASSPGRGLAGGLWDTQYF.

This rearrangement joins TRBV12-5 to TRBJ2-7; 7 bases fit TRBD2. The CDR3 is made up of 17 amino acids. CDR1 and CDR2 from the germline V gene are LGHNT and FRNRAP. V lost 2 bases to trimming and J lost 1 base; unmatched junction nucleotides: 11. The CDR3 coding sequence is TGTGCTAGTGGTTTGACCGGGCGGGGGATAATGTCCTACGAGCAGTACTTC. Residues: CASGLTGRGIMSYEQYF. Full variable domain (rest looked up from reference TRBV12-5 and TRBJ2-7): DARVTQTPRHKVTEMGQEVTMRCQPILGHNTVFWYRQTMMQGLELLAYFRNRAPLDDSGMPKDRFSAEMPDATLATLKIQPSEPRDSAVYFCASGLTGRGIMSYEQYFGPGTRLTVT.

V gene TRBV9 combines with J gene TRBJ2-1, with unresolved D. The CDR3 runs to 16 residues. The V end lost 0 bases, the J end lost 0 bases, and 10 bases lay between the germline ends. Germline loops: CDR1 SGDLS, CDR2 YYNGEE. This CDR3 reads CASSVDGGSSYNEQFF. The CDR3 coding sequence is TGTGCCAGCAGCGTAGACGGCGGCAGCTCCTACAATGAGCAGTTCTTC.

This clone occurred once. The chain uses TRBV21-1 and TRBJ1-6; the table's D call, TRBD1, has no DNA check behind it. TRBV21-1 represents a pseudogene. The CDR3 sequence is 15 residues long. Here the CDR3 reads CASNLGTPCNSPLHF. CDR3 sequence (DNA): TGTGCCAGCAACTTGGGGACACCATGTAATTCACCCCTCCACTTT.

This chain uses TRBV14 with TRBJ2-3; 7 nucleotides line up with TRBD1. The CDR3 spans 14 residues. CDR1 is SGHDN, CDR2 FVKESK, per germline. V lost 3 bases, J lost 1 base, and 1 base stayed unmatched. This CDR3 is CASSQGQRTDTQYF. DNA for the CDR3: TGTGCCAGCAGCCAGGGACAGCGCACAGATACGCAGTATTTT. Full variable domain (outside the CDR3, taken from reference TRBV14 and TRBJ2-3): EAGVTQFPSHSVIEKGQTVTLRCDPISGHDNLYWYRRVMGKEIKFLLHFVKESKQDESGMPNNRFLAERTGGTYSTLKVQPAELEDSGVYFCASSQGQRTDTQYFGPGTRLTVL.

CDR3 in amino acids: CASSPWGGETQYF. CDR3 DNA sequence: TGTGCCAGCAGCCCGTGGGGGGGAGAGACCCAGTACTTC. The chain is built from TRBV6-6 and TRBJ2-5, with 7 bases identical to TRBD2. Germline V CDR1 and CDR2: MNHNY, SVGAGI (reference sequence). CDR3 size: 13 residues. Unmatched junction bases numbered 5, after V lost 6 bases and J lost 4 bases.

J is TRBJ1-1 and V is TRBV6-6, with D possibly being TRBD1 (6 bases). In germline, CDR1 is MNHNY, CDR2 SVGAGI (reference sequence). Trimming cost V 7 bases and J 7 bases, with 19 bases left between them. The CDR3 spans 14 residues. The CDR3 DNA follows: TGTGCCAGCATCATCCGGGGGCAGCCCGATGAAGCTTTCTTT. Residues: CASIIRGQPDEAFF.

The chain is built from TRBV9 and TRBJ2-3, with 14 bases fitting TRBD2. The CDR3 contains 18 residues. Looked up from germline, CDR1 is SGDLS and CDR2 is YYNGEE. Trimming cost V 4 bases and J 1 base; bases outside gene matches: 8. The CDR3: CASSPRRTSGGRTDTQYF. As DNA, the CDR3 is TGTGCCAGCAGCCCCCGCCGGACTAGCGGGGGGCGCACAGATACGCAGTATTTT.

The J gene is TRBJ1-5, the V gene TRBV29-1, with D hard to call. The CDR3 covers 10 residues. Germline V gene lookup returns CDR1 SQVTM and CDR2 ANQGSEA. CDR3 DNA sequence: TGCCTGTGGAGGAATCAGCCCCAGCATTTT. Residues: CLWRNQPQHF.